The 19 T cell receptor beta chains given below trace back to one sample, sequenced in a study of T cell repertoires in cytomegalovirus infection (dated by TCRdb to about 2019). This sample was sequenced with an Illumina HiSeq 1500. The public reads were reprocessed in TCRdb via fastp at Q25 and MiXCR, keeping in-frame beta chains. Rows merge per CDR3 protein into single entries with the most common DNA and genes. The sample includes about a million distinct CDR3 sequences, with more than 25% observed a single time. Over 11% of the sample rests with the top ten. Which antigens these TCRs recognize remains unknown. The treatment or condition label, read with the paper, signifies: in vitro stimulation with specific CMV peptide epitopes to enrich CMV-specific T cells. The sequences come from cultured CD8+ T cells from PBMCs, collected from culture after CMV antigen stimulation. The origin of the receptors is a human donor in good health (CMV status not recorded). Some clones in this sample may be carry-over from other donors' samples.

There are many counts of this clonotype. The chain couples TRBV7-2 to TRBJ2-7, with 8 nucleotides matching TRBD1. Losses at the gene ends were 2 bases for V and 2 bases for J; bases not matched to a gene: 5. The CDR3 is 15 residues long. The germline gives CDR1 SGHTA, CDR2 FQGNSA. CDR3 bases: TGTGCCAGCAGCTTAATAGGACAGGGTCCCTACGAGCAGTACTTC. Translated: CASSLIGQGPYEQYF.

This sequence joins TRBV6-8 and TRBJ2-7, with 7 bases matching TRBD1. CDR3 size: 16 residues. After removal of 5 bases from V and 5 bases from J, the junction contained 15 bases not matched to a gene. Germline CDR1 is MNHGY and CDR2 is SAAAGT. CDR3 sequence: CASSLDRAPSLDEQYF. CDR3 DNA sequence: TGTGCCAGCAGTCTAGACAGGGCCCCCAGCTTGGACGAGCAGTACTTC.

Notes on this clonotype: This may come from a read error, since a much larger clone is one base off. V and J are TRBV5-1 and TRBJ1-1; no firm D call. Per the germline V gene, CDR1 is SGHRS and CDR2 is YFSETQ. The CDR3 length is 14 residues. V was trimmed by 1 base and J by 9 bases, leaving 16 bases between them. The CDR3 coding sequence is TGCGCCAGCAGCTTGTATTGGCCTAATCAGAAAGCTTTCTTT. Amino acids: CASSLYWPNQKAFF.

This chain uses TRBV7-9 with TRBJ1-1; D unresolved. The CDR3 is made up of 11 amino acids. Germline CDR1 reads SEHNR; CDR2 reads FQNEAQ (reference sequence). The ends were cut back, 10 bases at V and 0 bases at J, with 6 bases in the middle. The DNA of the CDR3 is TGTGCCACCGGGGTGAACACTGAAGCTTTCTTT. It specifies CATGVNTEAFF.

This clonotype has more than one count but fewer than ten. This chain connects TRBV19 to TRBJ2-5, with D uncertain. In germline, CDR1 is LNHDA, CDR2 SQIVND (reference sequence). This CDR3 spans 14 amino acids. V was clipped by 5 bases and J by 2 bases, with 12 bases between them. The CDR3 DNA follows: TGTGCCAGTAGTCGGGTGAGAGGACAAGAGACCCAGTACTTC. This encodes CASSRVRGQETQYF.

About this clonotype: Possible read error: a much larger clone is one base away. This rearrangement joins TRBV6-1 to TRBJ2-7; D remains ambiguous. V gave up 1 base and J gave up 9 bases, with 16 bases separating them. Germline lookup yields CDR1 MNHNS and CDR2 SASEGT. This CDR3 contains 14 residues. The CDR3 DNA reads TGTGCCAGCAGTGAAGTTGAAGGCGTCTCCGGGCAGTACGTC. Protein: CASSEVEGVSGQYV.

CDR3: CASSYVAGVQYF. In DNA, the CDR3 is TGTGCCAGCAGTTACGTAGCGGGGGTTCAGTATTTT. The V and J genes are TRBV6-2 or TRBV6-3 and TRBJ2-3; 9 bases agree with TRBD2. J lost 12 bases, V lost 2 bases, and 3 bases had no gene match. CDR1 and CDR2 from the germline V gene are MNHEY and SVGEGT. The CDR3 is made up of 12 amino acids.

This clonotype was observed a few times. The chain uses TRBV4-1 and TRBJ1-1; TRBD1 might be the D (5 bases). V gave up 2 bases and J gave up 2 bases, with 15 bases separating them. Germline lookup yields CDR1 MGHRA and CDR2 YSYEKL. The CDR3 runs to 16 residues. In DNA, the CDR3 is TGCGCCAGCAGCCAACCATTTTTAAGGGGTAACACTGAAGCTTTCTTT. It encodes CASSQPFLRGNTEAFF.

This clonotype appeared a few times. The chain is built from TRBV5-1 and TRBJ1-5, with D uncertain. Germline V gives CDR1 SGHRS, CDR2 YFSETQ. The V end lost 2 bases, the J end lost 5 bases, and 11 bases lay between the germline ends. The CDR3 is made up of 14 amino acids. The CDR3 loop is CASSLNRVDQPQHF. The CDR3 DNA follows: TGCGCCAGCAGCTTAAATCGGGTGGATCAGCCCCAGCATTTT.

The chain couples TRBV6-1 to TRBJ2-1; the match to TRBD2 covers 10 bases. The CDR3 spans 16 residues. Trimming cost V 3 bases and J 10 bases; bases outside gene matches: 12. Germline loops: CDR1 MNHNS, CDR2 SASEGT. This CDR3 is CASSEGAGGLVFEQFF. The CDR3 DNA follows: TGTGCCAGCAGTGAGGGAGCGGGGGGGCTAGTTTTCGAGCAGTTCTTC.

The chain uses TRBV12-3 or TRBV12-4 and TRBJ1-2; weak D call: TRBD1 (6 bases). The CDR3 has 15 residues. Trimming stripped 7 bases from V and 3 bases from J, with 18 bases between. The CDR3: CASKLKGGSHYGYTF. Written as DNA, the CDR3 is TGTGCCAGCAAACTGAAGGGGGGGTCCCACTATGGCTACACCTTC.

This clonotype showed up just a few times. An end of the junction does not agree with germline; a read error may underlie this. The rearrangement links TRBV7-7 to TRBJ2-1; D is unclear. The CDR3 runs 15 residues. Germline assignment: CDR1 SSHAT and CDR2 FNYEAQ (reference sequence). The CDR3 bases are TGTGCTAGCAGCTTAACGAAGAGCTCCTACAATGAGCAGTTCTTC. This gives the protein CASSLTKSSYNEQFF.

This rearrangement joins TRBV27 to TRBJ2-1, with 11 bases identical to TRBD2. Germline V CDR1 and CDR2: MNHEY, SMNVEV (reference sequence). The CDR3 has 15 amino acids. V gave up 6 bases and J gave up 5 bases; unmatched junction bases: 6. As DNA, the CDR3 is TGTGCCAGCAGGGGGATGACTAGCGGGGACAATGAGCAGTTCTTC. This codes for CASRGMTSGDNEQFF.

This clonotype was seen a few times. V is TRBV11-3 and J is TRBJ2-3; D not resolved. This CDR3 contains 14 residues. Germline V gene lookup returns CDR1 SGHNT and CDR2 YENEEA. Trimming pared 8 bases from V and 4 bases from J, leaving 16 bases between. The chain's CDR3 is CASANRIAPDTQYF. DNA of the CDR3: TGTGCCAGCGCCAATCGAATAGCCCCAGATACGCAGTATTTT. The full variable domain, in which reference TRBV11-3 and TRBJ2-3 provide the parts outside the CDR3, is EAGVVQSPRYKIIEKKQPVAFWCNPISGHNTLYWYLQNLGQGPELLIRYENEEAVDDSQLPKDRFSAERLKGVDSTLKIQPAELGDSAVYLCASANRIAPDTQYFGPGTRLTVL.

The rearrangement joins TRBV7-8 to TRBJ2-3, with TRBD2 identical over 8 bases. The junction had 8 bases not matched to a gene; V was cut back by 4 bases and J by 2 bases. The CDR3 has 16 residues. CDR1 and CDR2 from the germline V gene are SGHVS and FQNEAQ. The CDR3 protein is CASSSGLVVVTDTQYF. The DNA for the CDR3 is TGTGCCAGCAGCTCGGGACTAGTTGTGGTCACAGATACGCAGTATTTT.

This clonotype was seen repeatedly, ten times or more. CDR3 sequence (DNA): TGTGCCAGCAGCCAAGGACAGGGCGATGGCTACACCTTC. The encoded protein is CASSQGQGDGYTF. V is TRBV7-2 and J is TRBJ1-2, with 8 bases identical to TRBD1. The germline V gene has CDR1 SGHTA and CDR2 FQGNSA. Losses at the gene ends were 5 bases for V and 6 bases for J; bases not matched to a gene: 5. CDR3 size: 13 residues. Full variable domain (remainder filled in from reference TRBV7-2 and TRBJ1-2): GAGVSQSPSNKVTEKGKDVELRCDPISGHTALYWYRQSLGQGLEFLIYFQGNSAPDKSGLPSDRFSAERTGGSVSTLTIQRTQQEDSAVYLCASSQGQGDGYTFGSGTRLTVV.

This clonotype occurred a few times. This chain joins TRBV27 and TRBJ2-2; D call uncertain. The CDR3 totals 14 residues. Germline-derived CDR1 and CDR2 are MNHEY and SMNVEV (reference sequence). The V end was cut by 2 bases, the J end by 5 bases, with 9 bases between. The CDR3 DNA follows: TGTGCCAGCAGTTTAAGTACAGCAACCGGGGAGCTGTTTTTT. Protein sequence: CASSLSTATGELFF.

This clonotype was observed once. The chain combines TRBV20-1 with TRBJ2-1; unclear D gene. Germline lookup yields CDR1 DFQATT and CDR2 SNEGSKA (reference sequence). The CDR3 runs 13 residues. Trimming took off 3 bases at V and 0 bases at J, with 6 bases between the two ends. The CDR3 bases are TGCAGTGCTAGTCAGAGCTCCTACAATGAGCAGTTCTTC. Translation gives CSASQSSYNEQFF.

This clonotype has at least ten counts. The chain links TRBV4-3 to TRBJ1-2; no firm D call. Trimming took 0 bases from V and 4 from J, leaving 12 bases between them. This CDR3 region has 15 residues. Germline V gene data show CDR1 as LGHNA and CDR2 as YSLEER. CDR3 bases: TGCGCCAGCAGCCAAGATCTTTGGGCGCCCTATGGCTACACCTTC. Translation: CASSQDLWAPYGYTF.